What follows are 13 T cell receptor beta chains derived from one specimen sequenced in a study of blood T cell repertoires in COVID-19. Clones were sequenced by immunoSEQ multiplex PCR, and TCRdb holds only the in-frame ones, with some missing. The sample lists 84,000 or so clones, 88% occurring once. Sequenced material: peripheral blood. These receptors came from a man aged 70-80 years with acute or convalescent COVID-19.

V is TRBV24-1 and J is TRBJ2-2; TRBD1 aligns across 8 bases. The germline gives CDR1 KGHDR, CDR2 SFDVKD. The trim removed 2 bases at V and 4 bases at J, leaving 11 bases unmatched. The CDR3 extends over 18 amino acids. The CDR3: CATSDSGGTGEITGELFF. CDR3 in DNA: TGTGCCACCAGTGATTCAGGTGGGACAGGCGAAATCACCGGGGAGCTGTTTTTT.

The CDR3 DNA sequence: TGTGCCAGCAGTGAATATACGGGGACTAGTGGAACCCAGTACTTC. Its protein product is CASSEYTGTSGTQYF. V usage is TRBV25-1 and J usage is TRBJ2-5; 8 positions agree with TRBD2. The CDR3 runs to 15 residues. CDR1 MGHDK and CDR2 SYGVNS come from the germline V gene. V lost 0 bases to trimming and J lost 8 bases; unmatched junction nucleotides: 8. Full variable domain (outside the CDR3, taken from reference TRBV25-1 and TRBJ2-5): EADIYQTPRYLVIGTGKKITLECSQTMGHDKMYWYQQDPGMELHLIHYSYGVNSTEKGDLSSESTVSRIRTEHFPLTLESARPSHTSQYLCASSEYTGTSGTQYFGPGTRLLVL.

The chain is built from TRBV9 and TRBJ2-3; no clear D gene. The CDR3 covers 13 residues. V was trimmed by 4 bases and J by 0 bases, leaving 6 bases between them. CDR1 is SGDLS, CDR2 YYNGEE, per germline. The CDR3 loop is CASSQMSTDTQYF. The DNA of the CDR3 is TGTGCCAGCAGCCAAATGAGCACAGATACGCAGTATTTT.

The rearrangement uses TRBV12-3 or TRBV12-4 and TRBJ2-1; the match to TRBD1 covers 8 bases. There are 13 residues in the CDR3. With V trimmed by 5 bases and J by 6 bases, 3 bases remained unmatched. The CDR3 here is CASSRQGFNEQFF. CDR3 nucleotides: TGTGCCAGCAGTAGACAGGGGTTCAATGAGCAGTTCTTC.

V and J are TRBV18 and TRBJ2-3; 13 nucleotides match TRBD2. Looked up from germline, CDR1 is KGHSH and CDR2 is LQKENI. The length of the CDR3 is 17 residues. V shed 6 bases, J shed 0 bases, and the junction held 6 bases outside the gene matches. The CDR3 DNA reads TGTGCCAGCTCGACGGGACTAGCGGGGACTAGCACAGATACGCAGTATTTT. It yields the protein CASSTGLAGTSTDTQYF.

This chain links TRBV4-3 with TRBJ2-7; 8 bases line up with TRBD1. V trimming: 5 bases; J trimming: 5 bases; junction bases outside the gene matches: 11. Germline assignment: CDR1 LGHNA and CDR2 YSLEER. CDR3 length equals 15 residues. DNA for the CDR3: TGCGCCAGCAGCGCCCTGGGACAGGCCCAGGACGAGCAGTACTTC. Translating gives CASSALGQAQDEQYF.

V usage is TRBV10-3 and J usage is TRBJ2-7, with D hard to call. The CDR3 loop spans 14 amino acids. Germline CDR1 is ENHRY and CDR2 is SYGVKD. V was shortened by 0 bases and J by 7 bases, with 13 bases between the two germline ends. CDR3 nucleotide sequence: TGTGCCATCAGTGAGTCGAATGTCCAGAAAGAGCAGTACTTC. Protein sequence: CAISESNVQKEQYF.

The chain has TRBV21-1 and TRBJ2-1; TRBD2 is taken as the D call from the table, unchecked against the DNA. TRBV21-1 is termed a pseudogene. This CDR3 has 17 amino acids. For the CDR3, the DNA is TGTGCCAGCAGCACGACTAGCGGCGGATCCAGAAACAATGAGCAGTTCTTC. Translation: CASSTTSGGSRNNEQFF.

J is TRBJ2-7 and V is TRBV19; tentatively, D is TRBD1 (6 bases). The CDR3 is 13 amino acids. Germline CDR1 and CDR2: LNHDA and SQIVND (reference sequence). The V gene lost 4 bases and the J gene lost 2 bases, with 9 bases spanning the gap. CDR3 nucleotides: TGTGCCAGTAGTAAGGGACACGCCTACGAGCAGTACTTC. Residues: CASSKGHAYEQYF.

The V and J genes are TRBV6-2 or TRBV6-3 and TRBJ1-3; D uncertain. V lost 8 bases and J 0 bases, leaving 14 bases between the germline ends. CDR3 size: 15 residues. From germline, CDR1 is MNHEY and CDR2 SVGEGT. This CDR3 reads CASCSWQNSGNTIYF. CDR3 DNA: TGTGCCAGCTGTTCCTGGCAGAACTCTGGAAACACCATATATTTT.

This rearrangement joins TRBV7-9 to TRBJ2-4, with TRBD1 as a possible D gene (5 bases). The CDR3 length is 15 residues. Trimming shortened V by 1 base and J by 5 bases, and 12 bases separated the two germline ends. Germline assignment: CDR1 SEHNR and CDR2 FQNEAQ (reference sequence). The CDR3 DNA follows: TGTGCCAGCAGCTTAGGTGGGGCAGGGCAAAACATTCAGTACTTC. This translates into CASSLGGAGQNIQYF.

The chain is built from TRBV18 and TRBJ1-5, with TRBD1 identical over 7 bases. CDR1 is KGHSH, CDR2 LQKENI, per germline. V lost 4 bases to trimming and J lost 4 bases; unmatched junction nucleotides: 4. The CDR3 consists of 14 residues. CDR3 in amino acids: CASSRGQMNQPQHF. The CDR3 DNA reads TGTGCCAGCTCACGGGGACAGATGAATCAGCCCCAGCATTTT. The full variable domain, with the rest looked up from reference TRBV18 and TRBJ1-5, is NAGVMQNPRHLVRRRGQEARLRCSPMKGHSHVYWYRQLPEEGLKFMVYLQKENIIDESGMPKERFSAEFPKEGPSILRIQQVVRGDSAAYFCASSRGQMNQPQHFGDGTRLSIL.

This clone was seen only a few times. The chain carries TRBV19 and TRBJ1-5, with TRBD1 matching 8 bases. CDR1 is LNHDA and CDR2 is SQIVND in the germline V gene (reference sequence). CDR3 size: 13 residues. The V gene end was trimmed by 6 bases and the J gene end by 7 bases; junction bases not matched to a gene: 5. CDR3 sequence: CASRVTGAQPQHF. In DNA, the CDR3 is TGTGCCAGTAGGGTGACAGGGGCACAGCCCCAGCATTTT.